This T cell receptor (beta chain) was recorded in a study of T-cell memory formation after mild COVID-19. Study as a whole: Largely, the TCR clusters proved donor specific. Points from the study as a whole: Whereas later expanders leaned CD4+, clones contracting day 15 to 85 showed a balanced CD4/CD8 makeup.

This CDR3 is built from 16 residues. V lost 4 bases, J lost 1 base, and 16 bases lay in between. CDR1 and CDR2 from the germline V gene are MGHRA and YSYEKL. TCRdb itself ran the 5' RACE reads through MiXCR, one entry per CDR3 protein. The sample shows around 200,000 distinct CDR3 sequences, about 10% of them seen only once. A note on this clonotype: Its cognate antigen is unknown.

The chain employs TRBV4-1 and TRBJ1-2, with D possibly being TRBD1 (5 bases). The sequenced sample was PBMCs or a T cell subset sorted from them (not recorded which). The sequence derives from a man aged 18 to 30 who had mild COVID-19 (a few samples of this study predate the infection). Cell type and time point are not known. The CDR3 here is CASSLMTGENNYGYTF. The CDR3 nucleotides are TGCGCCAGCAGCCTTATGACGGGGGAAAATAACTATGGCTACACCTTC.